This T cell receptor (beta chain) is from a study of blood T cell repertoires in COVID-19. Enrolled during active infection, Seattle patients were then followed longitudinally. There are 15 residues in the CDR3. Per germline, CDR1 SGHTA and CDR2 FQGTGA. The J segment lost 6 bases and the V segment lost 1 base, leaving 3 bases of the junction unmatched. Libraries were prepared by immunoSEQ multiplex PCR; TCRdb keeps only in-frame clonotypes and omits some of them. The table includes 100,000 to 150,000 clones, around 90% detected once. The rearrangement uses TRBV7-3 and TRBJ2-1, with TRBD2 matching over 10 bases. The clonotype comes from a man in his fifties with COVID-19, enrolled during active disease. The source material was peripheral blood. CDR3 loop: CASSLIAGGANEQFF. In DNA, the CDR3 is TGTGCCAGCAGCTTAATAGCGGGAGGAGCCAATGAGCAGTTCTTC. The entire variable domain, with the rest obtained from reference TRBV7-3 and TRBJ2-1, is as follows: GAGVSQTPSNKVTEKGKYVELRCDPISGHTALYWYRQSLGQGPEFLIYFQGTGAADDSGLPNDRFFAVRPEGSVSTLKIQRTERGDSAVYLCASSLIAGGANEQFFGPGTRLTVL.